This entry concerns a single T cell receptor (beta chain). The assay was immunoSEQ multiplex PCR, and TCRdb's table has in-frame clones only and misses some. The data hold approximately 810,000 clones, with about 92% observed a single time. This record comes from a study of shared clonotypes between healthy human individuals. Naive CD8 cells were CD45RO-negative, positively selected for CCR7, excluding terminally differentiated effector memory CD45RA+ cells. This CDR3 is built from 14 residues. The germline V gene encodes CDR1 SGHAT and CDR2 FQDESV (reference sequence). Between the trimmed V and J ends, which lost 2 bases and 4 bases, there was a span of 12 bases.

The receptor comes from a man aged 30 to 45 in good health. The chain couples TRBV11-1 to TRBJ2-7; D is possibly TRBD2 (5 bases). Sequencing was performed on naive CD8+ T cells sorted from blood. The CDR3: CASSLYGELYEQYF. The CDR3 coding sequence is TGTGCCAGCAGCTTATACGGGGAGCTATACGAGCAGTACTTC.